This T cell receptor (beta chain) was recovered during a study of a mutant IDH1 vaccine in newly diagnosed glioma. Measured with immunoSEQ multiplex PCR; TCRdb has only the in-frame clones, and not every one. Of 65,000 or so clones in the sample, more than 75% were seen once. On this clone itself: Its specificity is not known.

Described time point: week 23, last vaccination. Every vaccine dose comprised 300 ug of mutant IDH1 20-mer peptide plus topical imiquimod. Losses at the gene ends were 0 bases for V and 2 bases for J; bases not matched to a gene: 1. Germline CDR1 is SGHRS and CDR2 is YFSETQ. The CDR3 loop spans 15 amino acids. This TCR came from a man aged 30 to 45 with glioma. This sequence joins TRBV5-1 and TRBJ2-3, with 9 nucleotides matching TRBD1. This specimen consisted of PBMCs, obtained from a glioma patient whose treatment included an IDH1 peptide vaccine. CDR3 DNA sequence: TGCGCCAGCAGCTTGGGGACAGGGGACACAGATACGCAGTATTTT. Protein product: CASSLGTGDTDTQYF. Together with reference TRBV5-1 and TRBJ2-3, the CDR3 gives the full variable domain: KAGVTQTPRYLIKTRGQQVTLSCSPISGHRSVSWYQQTPGQGLQFLFEYFSETQRNKGNFPGRFSGRQFSNSRSEMNVSTLELGDSALYLCASSLGTGDTDTQYFGPGTRLTVL.